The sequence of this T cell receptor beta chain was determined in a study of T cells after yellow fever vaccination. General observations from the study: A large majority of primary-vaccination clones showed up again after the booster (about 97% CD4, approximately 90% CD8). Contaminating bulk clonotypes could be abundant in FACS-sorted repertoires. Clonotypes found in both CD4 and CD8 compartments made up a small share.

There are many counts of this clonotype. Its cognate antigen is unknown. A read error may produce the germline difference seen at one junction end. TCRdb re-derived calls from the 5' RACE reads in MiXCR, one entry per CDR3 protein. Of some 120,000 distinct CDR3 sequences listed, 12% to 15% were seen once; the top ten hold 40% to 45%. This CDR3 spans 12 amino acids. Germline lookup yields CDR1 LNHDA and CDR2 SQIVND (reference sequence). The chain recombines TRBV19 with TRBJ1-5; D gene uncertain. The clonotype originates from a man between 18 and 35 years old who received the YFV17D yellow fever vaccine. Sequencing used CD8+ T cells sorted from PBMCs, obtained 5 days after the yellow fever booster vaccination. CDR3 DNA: TGTGCCAGCAGTATAGGCAATCAGCCCCAGCATTTT. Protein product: CASSIGNQPQHF.